This T cell receptor (beta chain) was captured in a study of cytomegalovirus exposure and HLA in healthy donors. Overall study findings and caveats: Sequencing likely caused a cluster of highly shared sequence variants. The classifier was said to identify cytomegalovirus status with high specificity and sensitivity.

Worth noting for this clone: Its antigen is unidentified.

Trimming took 5 bases from V and 2 from J, leaving 7 bases between them. CDR3 length: 13 amino acids. Looked up from germline, CDR1 is KGHSH and CDR2 is LQKENI. PCR primers comprised 60 Vbeta and 13 Jbeta primers. Sequencing was performed with immunoSEQ multiplex PCR; in TCRdb, only in-frame clones are kept and a portion is missing. This table holds some 270,000 clones, over 70% found once. The specimen sequenced was PBMCs. The source is a girl aged 2 to 9 in good health and CMV-seronegative. This rearrangement joins TRBV18 to TRBJ2-1; D unclear. CDR3: CASSEAAYNEQFF. For the CDR3, the DNA is TGTGCCAGCTCAGAGGCAGCCTACAATGAGCAGTTCTTC.